Presented here are 13 T cell receptor beta chains from one specimen sequenced in a study of blood T cell repertoires in COVID-19. TCRdb's copy holds only in-frame clones and misses some; the assay was immunoSEQ multiplex PCR. The table lists 110,000 or so clones, 75% to 90% of them singletons. Sequencing was done on a sample of peripheral blood. The receptors derive from a human donor in a cohort sampled during active COVID-19.

The CDR3 sequence is CASSVGLAGELFF. The CDR3 coding sequence is TGTGCCAGCAGTGTCGGGTTGGCCGGGGAGCTGTTTTTT. The chain carries TRBV6-4 and TRBJ2-2, with no clear D. V shed 4 bases and J shed 6 bases, with 9 bases lying between them. The CDR3 contains 13 residues. Germline V gives CDR1 MRHNA, CDR2 SNTAGT.

The chain is built from TRBV28 and TRBJ1-5; tentative D call: TRBD1 (6 bases). V was shortened by 1 base and J by 3 bases, with 10 bases between the two germline ends. Germline-derived CDR1 and CDR2 are MDHEN and SYDVKM. CDR3 size: 15 residues. In DNA form, the CDR3 reads TGTGCCAGCAGTTTATACAGGGTGAACAATCAGCCCCAGCATTTT. Translating it yields CASSLYRVNNQPQHF.

The chain is built from TRBV11-3 and TRBJ2-3, with TRBD2 matching 9 bases. Germline CDR1 is SGHNT and CDR2 is YENEEA. Losses at the gene ends were 1 base for V and 4 bases for J; bases not matched to a gene: 3. This CDR3 has 15 residues. CDR3 in amino acids: CASSLVAGGPDTQYF. Here the CDR3 DNA reads TGTGCCAGCAGCTTAGTGGCGGGGGGGCCAGATACGCAGTATTTT.

The chain joins TRBV6-6 to TRBJ2-1; D ambiguous. This CDR3 has 16 residues. V was pared by 4 bases and J by 0 bases, with 13 bases between. Germline CDR1 MNHNY, CDR2 SVGAGI (reference sequence). The CDR3 sequence is CASSSLAESSYNEQFF. The CDR3 DNA follows: TGTGCCAGCAGTTCCCTTGCGGAGAGCTCCTACAATGAGCAGTTCTTC.

The chain has TRBV29-1 and TRBJ2-5; 7 nucleotides match TRBD2. V was clipped by 5 bases and J by 2 bases; unmatched bases: 5. CDR3 length equals 13 residues. The germline CDR1 and CDR2 sequences are SQVTM and ANQGSEA. The CDR3 sequence is CSVSGLGQETQYF. CDR3 nucleotides: TGCAGCGTTTCCGGACTAGGGCAAGAGACCCAGTACTTC.

This clone was seen a single time. The rearrangement joins TRBV19 to TRBJ2-3; 7 positions match TRBD2. Germline trimming cut 4 bases from V and 2 bases from J; bases unmatched to any gene: 9. Germline-derived CDR1 and CDR2 are LNHDA and SQIVND (reference sequence). This CDR3 contains 16 residues. CDR3 coding DNA: TGTGCCAGTAGTAAGGCAGCGGGGACCCTCACAGATACGCAGTATTTT. Its protein product is CASSKAAGTLTDTQYF.

The chain is built from TRBV6-5 and TRBJ1-2; possibly TRBD1 for D (5 bases). V gave up 5 bases and J gave up 5 bases, with 9 bases separating them. CDR3 size: 12 residues. Germline V lookup: CDR1 MNHEY, CDR2 SVGAGI. Here the CDR3 reads CASSSQGYGYTF. CDR3 DNA sequence: TGTGCCAGCAGTAGTCAGGGTTATGGCTACACCTTC.

This sequence joins TRBV2 and TRBJ1-2, with 9 bases aligning to TRBD1. Germline CDR1 and CDR2: SNHLY and FYNNEI. There are 16 residues in the CDR3. Trimming removed 4 bases from V and 5 bases from J; junction bases left unmatched: 11. CDR3 sequence: CASSVRETGGGYGYTF. CDR3 bases: TGTGCCAGCAGTGTCCGAGAAACAGGGGGCGGATATGGCTACACCTTC.

The gene calls are TRBV28 and TRBJ2-7; D unclear. The CDR3 covers 14 residues. Trimming removed 3 bases from V and 2 bases from J, with 11 bases in between. The germline V gene has CDR1 MDHEN and CDR2 SYDVKM. CDR3: CASSLPDGAYEQYF. The CDR3 DNA follows: TGTGCCAGCAGTTTGCCCGACGGAGCCTACGAGCAGTACTTC.

In DNA form, the CDR3 reads TGTGCCAGTAGTATAGCTGGGGGGGAGACCCAGTACTTC. Protein product: CASSIAGGETQYF. The chain carries TRBV19 and TRBJ2-5, with D perhaps matching TRBD2 (6 bases). Germline assignment: CDR1 LNHDA and CDR2 SQIVND (reference sequence). The CDR3 length is 13 residues. V shed 1 base and J shed 5 bases, with 8 bases lying between them.

The chain recombines TRBV7-3 with TRBJ2-5, with D perhaps matching TRBD2 (6 bases). The V end lost 2 bases, the J end lost 5 bases, and 12 bases lay between the germline ends. CDR3 size: 14 residues. Looked up from germline, CDR1 is SGHTA and CDR2 is FQGTGA. Written as DNA, the CDR3 is TGTGCCAGCAGCTTAGGCGGGGTTGGGGAGACCCAGTACTTC. Amino acid sequence: CASSLGGVGETQYF.

The chain uses TRBV9 and TRBJ1-4; D unclear. Trimming stripped 0 bases from V and 0 bases from J, with 15 bases between. Per germline, CDR1 SGDLS and CDR2 YYNGEE. The CDR3 contains 18 residues. The CDR3 DNA is TGTGCCAGCAGCGTAGCTCTCTGTAAGCTTGCAACTAATGAAAAACTGTTTTTT. Its translation is CASSVALCKLATNEKLFF.

The J gene is TRBJ1-1, the V gene TRBV5-8; 12 bases line up with TRBD1. V lost 1 base, J lost 3 bases, and 7 bases stayed unmatched. CDR3 length: 17 amino acids. Germline V gene data show CDR1 as SGHTS and CDR2 as YDEGEE. CDR3 amino acids: CASSLTGTGGLDTEAFF. As DNA, the CDR3 is TGTGCCAGCAGCTTGACCGGGACAGGGGGCTTGGACACTGAAGCTTTCTTT.